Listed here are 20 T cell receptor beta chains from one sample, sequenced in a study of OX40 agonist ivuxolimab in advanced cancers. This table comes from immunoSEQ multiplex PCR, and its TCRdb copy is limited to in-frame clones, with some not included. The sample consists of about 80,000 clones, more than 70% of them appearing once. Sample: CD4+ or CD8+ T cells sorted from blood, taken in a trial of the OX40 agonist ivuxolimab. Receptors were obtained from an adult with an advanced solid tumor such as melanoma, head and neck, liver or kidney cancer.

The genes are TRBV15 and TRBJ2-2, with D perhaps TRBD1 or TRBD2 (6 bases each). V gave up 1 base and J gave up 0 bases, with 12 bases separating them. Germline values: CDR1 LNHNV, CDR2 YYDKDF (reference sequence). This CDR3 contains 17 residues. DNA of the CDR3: TGTGCCACCAGCAGAGTAAGAGGGGGGACGAACACCGGGGAGCTGTTTTTT. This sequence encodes CATSRVRGGTNTGELFF.

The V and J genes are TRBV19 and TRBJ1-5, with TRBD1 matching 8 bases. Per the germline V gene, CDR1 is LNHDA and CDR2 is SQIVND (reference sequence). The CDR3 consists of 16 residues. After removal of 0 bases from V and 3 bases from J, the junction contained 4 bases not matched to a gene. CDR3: CASSIEDRGYNQPQHF. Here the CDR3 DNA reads TGTGCCAGTAGTATAGAAGACAGGGGTTACAATCAGCCCCAGCATTTT. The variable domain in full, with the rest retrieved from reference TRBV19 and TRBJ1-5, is DGGITQSPKYLFRKEGQNVTLSCEQNLNHDAMYWYRQDPGQGLRLIYYSQIVNDFQKGDIAEGYSVSREKKESFPLTVTSAQKNPTAFYLCASSIEDRGYNQPQHFGDGTRLSIL.

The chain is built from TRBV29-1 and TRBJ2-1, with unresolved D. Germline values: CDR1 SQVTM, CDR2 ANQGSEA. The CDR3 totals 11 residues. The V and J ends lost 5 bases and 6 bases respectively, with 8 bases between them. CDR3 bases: TGCAGCGTTAGTGAGTCCAATGAGCAGTTCTTC. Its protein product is CSVSESNEQFF.

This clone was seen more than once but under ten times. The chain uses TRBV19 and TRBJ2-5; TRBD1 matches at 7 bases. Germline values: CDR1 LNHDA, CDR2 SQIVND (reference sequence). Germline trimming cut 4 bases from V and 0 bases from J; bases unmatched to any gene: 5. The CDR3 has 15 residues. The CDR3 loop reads CASSRTGAYQETQYF. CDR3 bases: TGTGCCAGTAGTAGAACAGGGGCGTACCAAGAGACCCAGTACTTC.

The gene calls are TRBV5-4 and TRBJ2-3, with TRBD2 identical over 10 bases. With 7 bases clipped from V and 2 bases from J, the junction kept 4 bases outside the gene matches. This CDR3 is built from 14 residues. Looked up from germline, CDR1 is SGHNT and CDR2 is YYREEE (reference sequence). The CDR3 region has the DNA TGTGCCAGCCAGCGGGGGGGCCCCACAGATACGCAGTATTTT. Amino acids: CASQRGGPTDTQYF.

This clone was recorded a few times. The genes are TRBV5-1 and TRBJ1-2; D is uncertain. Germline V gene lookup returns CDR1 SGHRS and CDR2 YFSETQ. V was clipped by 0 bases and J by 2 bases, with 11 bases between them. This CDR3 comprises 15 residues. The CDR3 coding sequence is TGCGCCAGCAGCTTGGACGGTCGACACAACTATGGCTACACCTTC. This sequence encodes CASSLDGRHNYGYTF.

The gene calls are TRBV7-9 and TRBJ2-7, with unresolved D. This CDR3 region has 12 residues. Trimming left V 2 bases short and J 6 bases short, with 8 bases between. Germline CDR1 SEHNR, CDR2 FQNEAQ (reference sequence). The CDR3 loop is CASSLILGEQYF. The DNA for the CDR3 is TGTGCCAGCAGCTTAATCTTGGGCGAGCAGTACTTC.

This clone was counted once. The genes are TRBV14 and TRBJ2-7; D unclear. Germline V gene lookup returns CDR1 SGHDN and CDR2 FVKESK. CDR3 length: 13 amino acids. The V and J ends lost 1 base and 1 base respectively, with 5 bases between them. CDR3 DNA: TGTGCCAGCAGCCAAGTATGGTCCTACGAGCAGTACTTC. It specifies CASSQVWSYEQYF. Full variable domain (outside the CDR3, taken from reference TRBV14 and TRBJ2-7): EAGVTQFPSHSVIEKGQTVTLRCDPISGHDNLYWYRRVMGKEIKFLLHFVKESKQDESGMPNNRFLAERTGGTYSTLKVQPAELEDSGVYFCASSQVWSYEQYFGPGTRLTVT.

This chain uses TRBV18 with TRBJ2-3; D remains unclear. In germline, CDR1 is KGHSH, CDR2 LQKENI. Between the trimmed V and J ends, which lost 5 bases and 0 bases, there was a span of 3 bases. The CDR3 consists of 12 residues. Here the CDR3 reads CASSASTDTQYF. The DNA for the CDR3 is TGTGCCAGCTCAGCCAGCACAGATACGCAGTATTTT.

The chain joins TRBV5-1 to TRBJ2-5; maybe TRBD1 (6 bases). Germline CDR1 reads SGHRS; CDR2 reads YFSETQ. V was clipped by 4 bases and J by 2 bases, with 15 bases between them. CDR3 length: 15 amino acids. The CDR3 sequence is CASSPIGGQQETQYF. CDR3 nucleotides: TGCGCCAGCAGCCCGATTGGGGGCCAGCAAGAGACCCAGTACTTC.

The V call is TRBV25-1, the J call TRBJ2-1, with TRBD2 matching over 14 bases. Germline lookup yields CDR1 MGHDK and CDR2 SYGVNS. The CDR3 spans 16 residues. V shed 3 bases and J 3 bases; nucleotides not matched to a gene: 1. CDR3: CASSDGLAGGYNEQFF. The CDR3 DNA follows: TGTGCCAGCAGTGACGGACTAGCGGGGGGCTACAATGAGCAGTTCTTC.

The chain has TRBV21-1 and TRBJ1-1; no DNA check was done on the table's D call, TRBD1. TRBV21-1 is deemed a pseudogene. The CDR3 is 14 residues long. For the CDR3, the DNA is TGTGCCAGCAACAAAGGGGGACAGGGGGTTGAAGCTTTCTTT. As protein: CASNKGGQGVEAFF.

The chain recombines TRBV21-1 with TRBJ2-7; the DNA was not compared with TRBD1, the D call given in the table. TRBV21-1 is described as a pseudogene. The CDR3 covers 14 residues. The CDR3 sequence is CAHMSGPVPYEQYF. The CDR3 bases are TGTGCCCATATGTCAGGGCCTGTCCCCTACGAGCAGTACTTC.

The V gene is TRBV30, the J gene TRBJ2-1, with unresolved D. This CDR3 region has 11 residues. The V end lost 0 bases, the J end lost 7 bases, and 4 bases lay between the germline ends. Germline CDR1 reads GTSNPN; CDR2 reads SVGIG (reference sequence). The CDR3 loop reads CAWSVLNEQFF. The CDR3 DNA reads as TGTGCCTGGAGTGTACTGAATGAGCAGTTCTTC.

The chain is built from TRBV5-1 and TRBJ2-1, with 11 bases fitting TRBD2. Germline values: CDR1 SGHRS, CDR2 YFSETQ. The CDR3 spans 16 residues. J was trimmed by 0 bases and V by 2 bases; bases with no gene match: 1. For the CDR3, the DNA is TGCGCCAGCAGCTTCGGACTAGCGGGCTCCTACAATGAGCAGTTCTTC. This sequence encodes CASSFGLAGSYNEQFF. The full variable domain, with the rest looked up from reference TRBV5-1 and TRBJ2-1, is KAGVTQTPRYLIKTRGQQVTLSCSPISGHRSVSWYQQTPGQGLQFLFEYFSETQRNKGNFPGRFSGRQFSNSRSEMNVSTLELGDSALYLCASSFGLAGSYNEQFFGPGTRLTVL.

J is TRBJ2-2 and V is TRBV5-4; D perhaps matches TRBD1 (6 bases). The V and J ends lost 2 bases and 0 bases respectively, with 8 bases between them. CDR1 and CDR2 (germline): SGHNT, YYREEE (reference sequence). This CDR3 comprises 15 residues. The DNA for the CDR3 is TGTGCCAGCAGCTTACAGGGATCGAACACCGGGGAGCTGTTTTTT. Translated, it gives CASSLQGSNTGELFF.

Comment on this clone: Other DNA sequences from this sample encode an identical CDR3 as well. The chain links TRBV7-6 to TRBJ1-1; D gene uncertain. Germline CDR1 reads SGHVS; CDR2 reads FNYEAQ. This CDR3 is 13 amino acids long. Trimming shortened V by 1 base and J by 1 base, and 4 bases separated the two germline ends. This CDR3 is CASSLGENTEAFF. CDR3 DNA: TGTGCCAGCAGCTTAGGAGAGAACACTGAAGCTTTCTTT.

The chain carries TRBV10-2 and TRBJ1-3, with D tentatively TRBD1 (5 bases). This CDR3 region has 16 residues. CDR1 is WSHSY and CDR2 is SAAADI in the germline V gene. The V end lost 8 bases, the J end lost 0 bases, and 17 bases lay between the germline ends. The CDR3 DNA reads TGCGCCAGCCTCCGTCGGGGGTCACACTCTGGAAACACCATATATTTT. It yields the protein CASLRRGSHSGNTIYF.

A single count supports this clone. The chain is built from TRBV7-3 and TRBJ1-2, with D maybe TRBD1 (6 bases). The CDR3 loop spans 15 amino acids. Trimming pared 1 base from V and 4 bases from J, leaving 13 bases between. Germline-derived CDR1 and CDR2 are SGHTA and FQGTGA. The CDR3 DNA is TGTGCCAGCAGCTTAAGTCCAGGGGCGGGCTATGGCTACACCTTC. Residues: CASSLSPGAGYGYTF.

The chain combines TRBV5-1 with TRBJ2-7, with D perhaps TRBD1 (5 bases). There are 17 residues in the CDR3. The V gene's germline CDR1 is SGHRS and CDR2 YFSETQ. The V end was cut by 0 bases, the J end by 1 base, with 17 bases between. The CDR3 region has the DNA TGCGCCAGCAGCTTGGTCCAGACAGTCGGGCCTTCCTACGAGCAGTACTTC. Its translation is CASSLVQTVGPSYEQYF.